This T cell receptor beta chain was recorded in a study of T and B cells in COVID-19 patients. The study's findings and limits: At recovery TRB diversity and richness exceeded healthy donors, after highly clonal active COVID-19 repertoires.

Of note for this clonotype: Its specificity is not known.

TRB was amplified from about 250-500 ng of blood genomic DNA. TRB rearrangements were amplified by multiplex PCR with BIOMED2 TRB-A/B primers. TCRdb re-analysed the multiplex PCR reads in MiXCR, keeping a single row per CDR3 protein. The sample yields about 22,000 distinct CDR3 sequences, around 30% seen once. This CDR3 is built from 13 residues. V was trimmed by 1 base and J by 4 bases, leaving 8 bases between them. Germline values: CDR1 KGHSH, CDR2 LQKENI. The genes are TRBV18 and TRBJ2-7; D gene uncertain. Input material: blood. This sequence was found in a human donor who had recovered from COVID-19. CDR3 loop: CASSPRNQYEQYF. CDR3 coding DNA: TGTGCCAGCTCACCACGTAACCAGTACGAGCAGTACTTC.